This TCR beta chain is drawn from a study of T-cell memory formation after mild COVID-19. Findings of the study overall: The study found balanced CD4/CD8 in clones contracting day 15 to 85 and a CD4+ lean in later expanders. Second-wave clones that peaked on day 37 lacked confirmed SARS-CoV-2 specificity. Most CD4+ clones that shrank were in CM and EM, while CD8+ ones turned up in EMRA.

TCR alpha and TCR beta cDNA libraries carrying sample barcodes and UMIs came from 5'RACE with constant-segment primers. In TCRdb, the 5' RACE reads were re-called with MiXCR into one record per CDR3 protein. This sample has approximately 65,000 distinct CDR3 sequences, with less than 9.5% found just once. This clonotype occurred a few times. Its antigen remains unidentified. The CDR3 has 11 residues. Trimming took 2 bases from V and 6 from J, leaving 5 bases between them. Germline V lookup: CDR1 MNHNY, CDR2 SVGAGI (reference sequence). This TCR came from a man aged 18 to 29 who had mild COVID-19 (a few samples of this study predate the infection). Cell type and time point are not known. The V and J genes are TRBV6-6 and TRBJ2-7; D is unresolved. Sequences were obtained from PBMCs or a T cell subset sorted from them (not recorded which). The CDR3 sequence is CASSYGGEQYF. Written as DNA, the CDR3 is TGTGCCAGCAGTTACGGTGGCGAGCAGTACTTC.